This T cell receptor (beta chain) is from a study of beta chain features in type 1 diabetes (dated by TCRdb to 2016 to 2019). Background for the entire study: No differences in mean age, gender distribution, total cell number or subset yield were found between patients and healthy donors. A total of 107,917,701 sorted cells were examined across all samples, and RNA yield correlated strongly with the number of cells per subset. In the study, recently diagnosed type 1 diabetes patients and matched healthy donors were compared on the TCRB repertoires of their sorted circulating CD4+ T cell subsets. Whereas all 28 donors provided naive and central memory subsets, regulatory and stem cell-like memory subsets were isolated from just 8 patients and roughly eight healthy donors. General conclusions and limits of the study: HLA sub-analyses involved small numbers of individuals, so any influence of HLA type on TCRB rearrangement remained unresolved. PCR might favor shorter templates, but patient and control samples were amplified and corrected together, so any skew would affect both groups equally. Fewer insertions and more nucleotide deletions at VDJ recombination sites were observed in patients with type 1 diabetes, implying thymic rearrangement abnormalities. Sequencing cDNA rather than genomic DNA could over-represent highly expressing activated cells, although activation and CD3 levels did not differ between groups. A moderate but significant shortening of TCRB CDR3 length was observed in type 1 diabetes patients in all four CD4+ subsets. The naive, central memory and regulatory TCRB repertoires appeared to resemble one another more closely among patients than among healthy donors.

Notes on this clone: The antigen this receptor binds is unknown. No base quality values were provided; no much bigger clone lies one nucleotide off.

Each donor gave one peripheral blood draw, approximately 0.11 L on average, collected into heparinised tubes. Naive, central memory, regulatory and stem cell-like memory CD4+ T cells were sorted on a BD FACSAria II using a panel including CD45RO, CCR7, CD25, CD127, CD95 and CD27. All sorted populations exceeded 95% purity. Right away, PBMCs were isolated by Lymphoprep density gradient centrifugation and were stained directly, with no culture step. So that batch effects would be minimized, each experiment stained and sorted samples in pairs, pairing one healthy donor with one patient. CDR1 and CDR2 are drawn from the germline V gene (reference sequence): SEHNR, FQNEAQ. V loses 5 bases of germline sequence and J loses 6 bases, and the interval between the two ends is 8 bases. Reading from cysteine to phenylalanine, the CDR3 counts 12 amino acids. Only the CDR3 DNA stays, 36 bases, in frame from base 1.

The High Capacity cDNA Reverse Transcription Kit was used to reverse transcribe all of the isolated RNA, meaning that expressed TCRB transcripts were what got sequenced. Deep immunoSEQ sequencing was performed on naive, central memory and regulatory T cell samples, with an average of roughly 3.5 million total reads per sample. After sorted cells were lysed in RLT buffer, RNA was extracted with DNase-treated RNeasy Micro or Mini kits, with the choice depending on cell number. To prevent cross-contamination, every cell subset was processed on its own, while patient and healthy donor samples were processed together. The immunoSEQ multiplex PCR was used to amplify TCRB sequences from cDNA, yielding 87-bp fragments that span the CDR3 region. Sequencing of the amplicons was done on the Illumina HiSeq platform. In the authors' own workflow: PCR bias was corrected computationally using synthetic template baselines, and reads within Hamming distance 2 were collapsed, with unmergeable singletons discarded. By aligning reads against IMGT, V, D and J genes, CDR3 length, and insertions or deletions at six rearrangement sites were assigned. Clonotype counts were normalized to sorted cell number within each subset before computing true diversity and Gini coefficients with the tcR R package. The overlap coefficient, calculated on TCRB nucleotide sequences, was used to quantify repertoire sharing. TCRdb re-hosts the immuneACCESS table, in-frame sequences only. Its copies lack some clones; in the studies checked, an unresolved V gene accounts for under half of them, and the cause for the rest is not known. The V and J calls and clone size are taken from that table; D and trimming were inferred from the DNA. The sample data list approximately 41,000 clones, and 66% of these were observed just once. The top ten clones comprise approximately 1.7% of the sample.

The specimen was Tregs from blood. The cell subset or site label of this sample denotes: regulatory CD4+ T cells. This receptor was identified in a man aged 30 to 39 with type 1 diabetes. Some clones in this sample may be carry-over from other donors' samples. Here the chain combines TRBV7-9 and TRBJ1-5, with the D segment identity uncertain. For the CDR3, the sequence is CASSREGQPQHF. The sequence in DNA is TGTGCCAGCAGCCGGGAGGGTCAGCCCCAGCATTTT.